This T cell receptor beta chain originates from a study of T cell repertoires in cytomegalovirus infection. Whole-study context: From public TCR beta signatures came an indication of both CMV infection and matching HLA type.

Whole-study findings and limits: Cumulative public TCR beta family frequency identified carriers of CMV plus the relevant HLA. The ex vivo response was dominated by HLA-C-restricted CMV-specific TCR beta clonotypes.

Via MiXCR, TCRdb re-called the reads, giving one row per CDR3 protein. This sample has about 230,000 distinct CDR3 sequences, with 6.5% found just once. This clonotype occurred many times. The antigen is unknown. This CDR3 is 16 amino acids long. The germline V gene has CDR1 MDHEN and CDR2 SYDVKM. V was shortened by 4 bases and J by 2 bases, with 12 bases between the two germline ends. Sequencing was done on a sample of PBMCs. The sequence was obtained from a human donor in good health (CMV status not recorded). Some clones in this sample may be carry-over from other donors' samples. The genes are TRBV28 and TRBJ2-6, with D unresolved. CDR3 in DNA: TGTGCCAGCAGTTCCCTCGACATGGCTGGGGCCAACGTCCTGACTTTC. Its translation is CASSSLDMAGANVLTF. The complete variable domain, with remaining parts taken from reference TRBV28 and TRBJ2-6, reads DVKVTQSSRYLVKRTGEKVFLECVQDMDHENMFWYRQDPGLGLRLIYFSYDVKMKEKGDIPEGYSVSREKKERFSLILESASTNQTSMYLCASSSLDMAGANVLTFGAGSRLTVL.